The rows below give T cell receptor beta chains drawn from one sample of a study of blood T cell repertoires in COVID-19. Assay: immunoSEQ multiplex PCR; the TCRdb copy retains only in-frame clones and omits some. In the table there are about 310,000 clones, 80% to 90% of which are singletons. The specimen sequenced was PBMCs or T cells enriched from blood (not recorded which). Receptor source: a man in his thirties or forties who had recovered from COVID-19. Both conserved end residues are part of each CDR3. A D gene is named only where the DNA matches it firmly. The size of a clone is reported for some rows only, either as once, few or many, or as a class for expanded clones.

J gene: TRBJ1-4
clone size: .
D gene: .
V gene: TRBV3-1/TRBV3-2
CDR3 DNA: TGTGCCAGCAGCCAGTATCCGCGGGACGGGATAAAGGTCGCTAATGAAAAACTGTTTTTT
CDR3 protein: CASSQYPRDGIKVANEKLFF

J gene: TRBJ1-1
clone size: .
D gene: TRBD1
V gene: TRBV9
CDR3 DNA: TGTGCCAGCAGCGCAACAGGGGGCAAAGGAACTGAAGCTTTCTTT
CDR3 protein: CASSATGGKGTEAFF

J gene: TRBJ2-1
clone size: .
D gene: .
V gene: TRBV9
CDR3 DNA: TGTGCCAGCAGCCCCCCCAGGGGCAATGAGCAGTTCTTC
CDR3 protein: CASSPPRGNEQFF

J gene: TRBJ2-1
clone size: .
D gene: TRBD2
V gene: TRBV5-4
CDR3 DNA: TGTGCCAGCAGCTCTAGCGGGGCCCTTAGAAATGAGCAGTTCTTC
CDR3 protein: CASSSSGALRNEQFF

J gene: TRBJ1-5
clone size: .
D gene: .
V gene: TRBV19
CDR3 DNA: TGTGCCAGTAGTATAACAGGATATAGCAATCAGCCCCAGCATTTT
CDR3 protein: CASSITGYSNQPQHF

J gene: TRBJ1-2
clone size: .
D gene: TRBD1
V gene: TRBV27
CDR3 DNA: TGTGCCAGCGGGACAGGGGGCTATGGCTACACCTTC
CDR3 protein: CASGTGGYGYTF

J gene: TRBJ2-4
clone size: .
D gene: .
V gene: TRBV6-7
CDR3 DNA: TGTGCCAGCAGTTACTCGAAGATCCCTGGGAGCATTCAGTACTTC
CDR3 protein: CASSYSKIPGSIQYF

J gene: TRBJ1-1
clone size: .
D gene: .
V gene: TRBV6-5
CDR3 DNA: TGTGCCAGCAGTTCCCGGACAGTGAACACTGAAGCTTTCTTT
CDR3 protein: CASSSRTVNTEAFF

J gene: TRBJ1-2
clone size: .
D gene: TRBD1
V gene: TRBV6-5
CDR3 DNA: TGTGCCAGCAGCCGGACAGGGTTTTTTGATGGCTACACCTTC
CDR3 protein: CASSRTGFFDGYTF

J gene: TRBJ2-1
clone size: .
D gene: TRBD2
V gene: TRBV5-1
CDR3 DNA: TGCGCCAGCAGCCCCGGACTAGGCGAGCAGTTCTTC
CDR3 protein: CASSPGLGEQFF

J gene: TRBJ1-1
clone size: .
D gene: .
V gene: TRBV5-4
CDR3 DNA: TGTGCCAGCAGCTTGGCTGAGGAGGGTAACACTGAAGCTTTCTTT
CDR3 protein: CASSLAEEGNTEAFF

J gene: TRBJ2-1
clone size: .
D gene: TRBD2
V gene: TRBV9
CDR3 DNA: TGTGCCAGCAGCGTAGAGTCAGCGGGGGCCTACAATGAGCAGTTCTTC
CDR3 protein: CASSVESAGAYNEQFF

J gene: TRBJ1-2
clone size: .
D gene: TRBD1
V gene: TRBV19
CDR3 DNA: TGTGCCAGTAGTCCCCGGGACAGAAGAGGCTACACCTTC
CDR3 protein: CASSPRDRRGYTF

J gene: TRBJ2-7
clone size: .
D gene: .
V gene: TRBV4-1
CDR3 DNA: TGCGCCAGCAGCCAAGAACGGGGTCCCTACGAGCAGTACTTC
CDR3 protein: CASSQERGPYEQYF

J gene: TRBJ1-4
clone size: .
D gene: .
V gene: TRBV4-3
CDR3 DNA: TGCGCCAGCAGCCAATTGTTCGGAGGGGAAAAACTGTTTTTT
CDR3 protein: CASSQLFGGEKLFF

J gene: TRBJ1-1
clone size: .
D gene: .
V gene: TRBV30
CDR3 DNA: TGTGCCTGGAGTCCAGGCGGGTTAAGCGACACTGAAGCTTTCTTT
CDR3 protein: CAWSPGGLSDTEAFF

J gene: TRBJ2-1
clone size: .
D gene: TRBD2
V gene: TRBV3-1/TRBV3-2
CDR3 DNA: TGTGCCAGCAGCCCTCTCTTTTCCGGGACTAGCGACGTGAAACAGTTCTTC
CDR3 protein: CASSPLFSGTSDVKQFF

J gene: TRBJ1-1
clone size: .
D gene: .
V gene: TRBV9
CDR3 DNA: TGTGCCAGCAGCACAGGAAACACTGAAGCTTTCTTT
CDR3 protein: CASSTGNTEAFF

J gene: TRBJ2-3
clone size: .
D gene: .
V gene: TRBV9
CDR3 DNA: TGTGCCAGCAGCTATAGCACAGATACGCAGTATTTT
CDR3 protein: CASSYSTDTQYF

J gene: TRBJ2-2
clone size: many
D gene: TRBD1
V gene: TRBV10-3
CDR3 DNA: TGTGCCATCAGGTCGGACAGGGGAGAAACCGGGGAGCTGTTTTTT
CDR3 protein: CAIRSDRGETGELFF

J gene: TRBJ2-3
clone size: .
D gene: TRBD1
V gene: TRBV5-6
CDR3 DNA: TGTGCCAGCAGCTTGGGGGACAGGGACACAGATACGCAGTATTTT
CDR3 protein: CASSLGDRDTDTQYF

J gene: TRBJ2-1
clone size: .
D gene: TRBD2
V gene: TRBV6-1
CDR3 DNA: TGTGCCAGCAGTGAGGGGACTAGCGGAGGCAATGAGCAGTTCTTC
CDR3 protein: CASSEGTSGGNEQFF

J gene: TRBJ1-4
clone size: .
D gene: TRBD1
V gene: TRBV29-1
CDR3 DNA: TGCAGCGTTGGGGCAGGGGGCGCAACTAATGAAAAACTGTTTTTT
CDR3 protein: CSVGAGGATNEKLFF

J gene: TRBJ1-5
clone size: .
D gene: TRBD1
V gene: TRBV5-1
CDR3 DNA: TGCGCCAGCAGCCCCGGGACAGGGGGCAATCAGCCCCAGCATTTT
CDR3 protein: CASSPGTGGNQPQHF

J gene: TRBJ1-1
clone size: .
D gene: .
V gene: TRBV6-5
CDR3 DNA: TGTGCCAGCAGTTTTCCGACAATAGGGGGAGAAGGCCCAGCTTTCTTT
CDR3 protein: CASSFPTIGGEGPAFF

J gene: TRBJ1-1
clone size: .
D gene: .
V gene: TRBV30
CDR3 DNA: TGTGCCTGGAGTTCAACAGATGGAGGAGAAGCTTTCTTT
CDR3 protein: CAWSSTDGGEAFF

J gene: TRBJ1-1
clone size: .
D gene: TRBD1
V gene: TRBV20-1
CDR3 DNA: TGCAGTGCTAGTGAGACAGGGGCCACTGAAGCTTTCTTT
CDR3 protein: CSASETGATEAFF

J gene: TRBJ2-7
clone size: .
D gene: .
V gene: TRBV9
CDR3 DNA: TGTGCCAGCAGCGTTCAGGGGTACGAGCAGTACTTC
CDR3 protein: CASSVQGYEQYF

J gene: TRBJ2-3
clone size: .
D gene: TRBD1
V gene: TRBV7-9
CDR3 DNA: TGTGCCAGCAGCTTTGACAGGGAATACACAGATACGCAGTATTTT
CDR3 protein: CASSFDREYTDTQYF

J gene: TRBJ2-7
clone size: .
D gene: .
V gene: TRBV29-1
CDR3 DNA: TGCAGCGTTGGGACAGCCTACGAGCAGTACTTC
CDR3 protein: CSVGTAYEQYF

J gene: TRBJ1-1
clone size: once
D gene: .
V gene: TRBV6-5
CDR3 DNA: TGTGCCAGCAGTTACTCCCCAGGGGACACTGAAGCTTTCTTT
CDR3 protein: CASSYSPGDTEAFF

J gene: TRBJ1-6
clone size: .
D gene: .
V gene: TRBV5-6
CDR3 DNA: TGTGCCAGCAGGTCGGGATGGGGTAATTCACCCCTCCACTTT
CDR3 protein: CASRSGWGNSPLHF

J gene: TRBJ2-1
clone size: .
D gene: .
V gene: TRBV25-1
CDR3 DNA: TGTGCCAGCAGTGATCCCCGTGACATTGTTAATGAGCAGTTCTTC
CDR3 protein: CASSDPRDIVNEQFF

J gene: TRBJ1-2
clone size: .
D gene: TRBD1
V gene: TRBV9
CDR3 DNA: TGTGCCAGCAGCGTGAGGGACAGGGCTGGCTACACCTTC
CDR3 protein: CASSVRDRAGYTF

J gene: TRBJ1-6
clone size: .
D gene: .
V gene: TRBV13
CDR3 DNA: TGTGCCAGCAGCCTCGGGACTTATAATTCACCCCTCCACTTT
CDR3 protein: CASSLGTYNSPLHF

J gene: TRBJ1-6
clone size: few
D gene: .
V gene: TRBV11-3
CDR3 DNA: TGTGCCAGCAGCGCAGGCGTAGCCTATAATTCACCCCTCCACTTT
CDR3 protein: CASSAGVAYNSPLHF

J gene: TRBJ1-1
clone size: .
D gene: .
V gene: TRBV23-1
CDR3 DNA: TGCGCCAGCAGTCGACTCACTGTTGACGGGGGGAGCACTGAAGCTTTCTTT
CDR3 protein: CASSRLTVDGGSTEAFF

J gene: TRBJ1-1
clone size: once
D gene: .
V gene: TRBV4-3
CDR3 DNA: TGCGCCAGCAGCCAAGTAGTGGGACAAGTGAACACTGAAGCTTTCTTT
CDR3 protein: CASSQVVGQVNTEAFF

J gene: TRBJ1-2
clone size: .
D gene: TRBD1
V gene: TRBV7-3
CDR3 DNA: TGTGCCAGCAGCCCGGGGACAGGTCTGGGCTACACCTTC
CDR3 protein: CASSPGTGLGYTF

J gene: TRBJ2-5
clone size: .
D gene: .
V gene: TRBV5-1
CDR3 DNA: TGCGCCAGCAGCTTGGCCGCGAAAGAGACCCAGTACTTC
CDR3 protein: CASSLAAKETQYF

J gene: TRBJ1-2
clone size: once
D gene: TRBD1
V gene: TRBV2
CDR3 DNA: TGTGCCAGCAGCCAAAACAGGGGGAACTATGGCTACACCTTC
CDR3 protein: CASSQNRGNYGYTF

J gene: TRBJ2-6
clone size: .
D gene: TRBD1
V gene: TRBV6-5
CDR3 DNA: TGTGCCAGTTTGACAGGGGGCTCTGGGGCCAACGTCCTGACTTTC
CDR3 protein: CASLTGGSGANVLTF